Sequencing of this TCR beta chain was carried out in a study of T cell repertoires in ileal Crohn's disease (dated by TCRdb to the late 2010s). A note on the overall study: At the time of surgery, about a third of patients were active smokers, and the median duration of disease was approximately eight years. Every patient underwent surgery because of a complication, which was stricturing disease in around 61% and penetrating disease in around 39%. Postoperative therapy was given to about half of the patients, with thiopurines administered to 11 patients and anti-TNF agents administered to more than 15 patients. MI samples were biopsies from the proximal margin of the surgical specimen. About 500 nanograms of biopsy DNA per sample were submitted for commercial TCRB immunosequencing. A prospective multicentre cohort supplied the 45 to 60 Crohn's disease patients whose TCR repertoires were analysed. The study was conducted in parallel with a multicentre cohort that was designed to identify predictors of early endoscopic recurrence following ileocolonic resection. A Rutgeerts score above i0 was used to define endoscopic postoperative recurrence. A total of some 170 mucosal samples from roughly 60 patients were sequenced, collected from several sites on the surgical specimen as well as at postoperative endoscopy. Paper-wide results and their limitations: Patients who were active smokers at surgery had a significantly higher proportion of clonal expansions than non-smokers (around 25% vs 18%, p=0.02). Only a subgroup of patients, of unstated size, had mucosal CD4 and CD8 T cells sorted and sequenced. Higher percentages of high-frequency clones at the time of surgery were linked to endoscopic recurrence, and every patient with clonality above 26.8% (18/57) had recurrence. Compared with CD4 T cells, sorted CD8 T cells contained more high-frequency clones, which suggests that the mucosal expansions were mostly CD8.

In this sample, this clone turned up a few times. Its cognate antigen has yet to be identified. No base-level quality is on record; no much larger clone is a single base apart. The meaning of the sample's time point label: proximal margin of the surgical specimen (macroscopically non-inflamed). Adults with ileal or ileocolonic Crohn's disease and an indication for ileocolonic resection were eligible for inclusion. Before DNA extraction, whole ileal mucosal biopsies were kept frozen at -80 degrees C. Genomic DNA was isolated from frozen whole biopsies using a TRizol-based method, and the DNA was quantified with a NanoDrop 2000 spectrophotometer. Libraries were prepared through the immunoSEQ multiplex PCR assay. Adaptive Biotechnology amplified the CDR3 regions from genomic DNA with a two-step multiplex PCR designed to control amplification bias. Primers covering every V and J gene segment were used in the first PCR, while barcodes and Illumina adapters were added in the second PCR. CDR3 libraries were sequenced on an Illumina instrument. The source study handled its data this way. The analysis drew on both the pipelines supplied by the vendor and custom analysis of the raw data in R/Bioconductor running R version 3.3.0. Clonality, which ranges from 0 to 1, was calculated as the inverse of the normalised Shannon entropy across all productive clones. High-frequency clones were defined as the share of the repertoire occupied by the top 100 clones, with only clones passing a 95% confidence test being retained. The Simpson index measured repertoire diversity, and the Morisita-Horn index measured overlap between samples. TCRdb took this table from immuneACCESS and kept in-frame rearrangements with V and J called. Such tables lack part of the clones; where checked against another copy, unresolved V genes explain under half of the gap, and the rest is unexplained. That table furnishes V, J and clone size, whereas the DNA furnished D and trimming. The sample table lists more than 5,500 clones, about three quarters of them with a count of one. In total, the top ten clones hold approximately 6.9% of the sample.

CDR1 and CDR2 are read off the germline V gene (reference sequence) as LNHDA and SQIVND. From the cysteine through the phenylalanine, the CDR3 covers 15 amino acids. Only CDR3 DNA is held: 45 bases, read in frame from base 1. V loses 3 bases at its end and J loses 6 bases; junction bases beyond the gene matches: 6. The chain links TRBV19 with TRBJ1-5; TRBD1 aligns with 9 central bases. Material for sequencing was ileal tissue. The receptor was derived from an adult with Crohn's disease. CDR3 sequence: CASSIPGQGTQPQHF. The DNA sequence reads TGTGCCAGTAGTATTCCGGGACAGGGAACTCAGCCCCAGCATTTT.